One and the same sample provided the 27 T cell receptor beta chains below, sequenced in a study of T cell changes during pregnancy in multiple sclerosis. The protocol was immunoSEQ multiplex PCR, while the TCRdb copy is restricted to in-frame clones and leaves out a portion. Of under 80,000 clones in the sample, 80% to 95% were seen once. Specimen: CD4+ T cells from peripheral blood mononuclear cells, collected in the second trimester of pregnancy. The source of these receptors is a female donor with multiple sclerosis, enrolled in a pregnancy study.

This clone was picked up a small number of times. The rearrangement uses TRBV2 and TRBJ1-1; unclear D gene. From germline, CDR1 is SNHLY and CDR2 FYNNEI. This CDR3 has 13 amino acids. Trimming stripped 8 bases from V and 2 bases from J, with 12 bases between. The CDR3 is CASSFADNTEAFF. For the CDR3, the DNA is TGTGCCAGCTCCTTCGCAGATAACACTGAAGCTTTCTTT.

The rearrangement joins TRBV19 to TRBJ1-1; D is unresolved. The CDR3 has 15 residues. Trimming pared 7 bases from V and 0 bases from J, leaving 15 bases between. From germline, CDR1 is LNHDA and CDR2 SQIVND (reference sequence). In DNA, the CDR3 is TGTGCCAGTACCTCGAGGGCAATTGTGAACACTGAAGCTTTCTTT. Residues: CASTSRAIVNTEAFF.

The chain uses TRBV5-1 and TRBJ1-4, with a possible D match to TRBD1 (5 bases). Germline assignment: CDR1 SGHRS and CDR2 YFSETQ. This CDR3 is built from 15 residues. V was clipped by 0 bases and J by 4 bases, with 10 bases between them. The CDR3 sequence: CASSLGGVHNEKLFF. CDR3 in DNA: TGCGCCAGCAGCTTGGGGGGGGTCCATAATGAAAAACTGTTTTTT.

The genes are TRBV27 and TRBJ2-4, with a possible D match to TRBD1 (5 bases). Germline assignment: CDR1 MNHEY and CDR2 SMNVEV (reference sequence). With 5 bases removed from V and 1 base from J, the gap between germline ends came to 12 bases. CDR3 size: 15 residues. CDR3 DNA: TGTGCCAGCAGTACGCATAGGGGTGCCAAAAACATTCAGTACTTC. It yields the protein CASSTHRGAKNIQYF.

The genes are TRBV7-2 and TRBJ1-3, with 7 bases aligning to TRBD1. Trimming removed 3 bases from V and 3 bases from J; junction bases left unmatched: 5. The germline gives CDR1 SGHTA, CDR2 FQGNSA. The CDR3 covers 15 residues. The CDR3 DNA is TGTGCCAGCAGCTTTACAGGGGTCGATGGAAACACCATATATTTT. Amino acids: CASSFTGVDGNTIYF. The variable domain in full, with the rest retrieved from reference TRBV7-2 and TRBJ1-3, is GAGVSQSPSNKVTEKGKDVELRCDPISGHTALYWYRQSLGQGLEFLIYFQGNSAPDKSGLPSDRFSAERTGGSVSTLTIQRTQQEDSAVYLCASSFTGVDGNTIYFGEGSWLTVV.

The rearrangement joins TRBV11-3 to TRBJ1-1, with 10 bases that match TRBD1. The V gene end was trimmed by 2 bases and the J gene end by 3 bases; junction bases not matched to a gene: 18. CDR1 is SGHNT and CDR2 is YENEEA in the germline V gene. This CDR3 spans 20 amino acids. The CDR3 region is CASSLSLGGWTGGRDTEAFF. The CDR3, as DNA: TGTGCCAGCAGCTTAAGTCTTGGGGGTTGGACAGGGGGTCGGGACACTGAAGCTTTCTTT.

This rearrangement joins TRBV5-6 to TRBJ2-2, with D perhaps TRBD1 (6 bases). CDR1 is SGHDT and CDR2 is YYEEEE in the germline V gene. CDR3 length: 15 amino acids. Trimming removed 4 bases from V and 5 bases from J, with 15 bases in between. The CDR3 is CASSQLHRDTGELFF. In DNA, the CDR3 is TGTGCCAGCAGCCAACTTCACAGGGATACCGGGGAGCTGTTTTTT.

V usage is TRBV28 and J usage is TRBJ1-1; no clear D gene. This CDR3 region has 12 residues. CDR1 is MDHEN, CDR2 SYDVKM, per germline. The germline V and J ends were trimmed by 3 bases and 5 bases, with 7 bases remaining between them. The CDR3 is CASSFGRTEAFF. The CDR3 DNA reads as TGTGCCAGCAGTTTTGGGAGGACTGAAGCTTTCTTT. The complete variable domain, with remaining parts taken from reference TRBV28 and TRBJ1-1, reads DVKVTQSSRYLVKRTGEKVFLECVQDMDHENMFWYRQDPGLGLRLIYFSYDVKMKEKGDIPEGYSVSREKKERFSLILESASTNQTSMYLCASSFGRTEAFFGQGTRLTVV.

The chain has TRBV5-6 and TRBJ1-2, with D hard to call. The V gene lost 4 bases and the J gene lost 4 bases, with 8 bases spanning the gap. The CDR3 sequence is 12 residues long. Germline V gene lookup returns CDR1 SGHDT and CDR2 YYEEEE. The CDR3 is CASSVTTYGYTF. CDR3 sequence (DNA): TGTGCCAGCAGCGTAACAACCTATGGCTACACCTTC.

This chain uses TRBV19 with TRBJ1-2; D might be TRBD1 (5 bases). Looked up from germline, CDR1 is LNHDA and CDR2 is SQIVND (reference sequence). CDR3 size: 14 residues. The V and J ends lost 7 bases and 8 bases respectively, with 20 bases between them. CDR3 protein: CASTPQVGAGGYTF. DNA for the CDR3: TGTGCCAGTACCCCCCAGGTAGGGGCGGGAGGCTACACCTTC.

On this clone itself: Germline is not matched at one junction end, which may reflect a read error. The rearrangement joins TRBV5-5 to TRBJ1-4, with 7 nucleotides matching TRBD1. The CDR3 covers 12 residues. Germline-derived CDR1 and CDR2 are SGHKS and YYEKEE (reference sequence). CDR3 sequence reads: CASSLRQGGPYW. The CDR3 DNA sequence: TGTGCCAGCAGCTTGCGGCAGGGGGGCCCTTACTGG. The whole variable domain, filled in from reference TRBV5-5 and TRBJ1-4, reads DAGVTQSPTHLIKTRGQQVTLRCSPISGHKSVSWYQQVLGQGPQFIFQYYEKEERGRGNFPDRFSARQFPNYSSELNVNALLLGDSALYLCASSLRQGGPYWGSGTQLSVL.

This CDR3 is CASSPEAGRSTDTQYF. Written as DNA, the CDR3 is TGTGCCAGCAGCCCGGAGGCGGGCAGGAGCACAGATACGCAGTATTTT. The chain uses TRBV5-4 and TRBJ2-3; perhaps TRBD2 as D (5 bases). Trimming left V 4 bases short and J 0 bases short, with 15 bases between. The length of the CDR3 is 16 residues. CDR1 and CDR2 (germline): SGHNT, YYREEE (reference sequence). The whole variable domain, remainder taken from reference TRBV5-4 and TRBJ2-3, is ETGVTQSPTHLIKTRGQQVTLRCSSQSGHNTVSWYQQALGQGPQFIFQYYREEENGRGNFPPRFSGLQFPNYSSELNVNALELDDSALYLCASSPEAGRSTDTQYFGPGTRLTVL.

This clone was detected only once. The V call is TRBV6-5, the J call TRBJ1-2, with 8 nucleotides matching TRBD1. CDR1 MNHEY and CDR2 SVGAGI come from the germline V gene. There are 13 residues in the CDR3. V gave up 2 bases and J gave up 8 bases; unmatched junction bases: 4. The CDR3 protein is CASSYLQGGGYTF. The CDR3 coding sequence is TGTGCCAGCAGTTACCTACAGGGGGGAGGCTACACCTTC.

The chain combines TRBV7-9 with TRBJ2-3; 13 bases map to TRBD2. The CDR3 totals 16 residues. V was clipped by 5 bases and J by 5 bases; unmatched bases: 7. Germline V gives CDR1 SEHNR, CDR2 FQNEAQ (reference sequence). CDR3 region: CASSSGLAGEVDTQYF. CDR3 DNA: TGTGCCAGCAGCAGTGGACTAGCGGGGGAAGTAGATACGCAGTATTTT. Using reference TRBV7-9 and TRBJ2-3 for the parts outside the CDR3, the full variable domain is DTGVSQNPRHKITKRGQNVTFRCDPISEHNRLYWYRQTLGQGPEFLTYFQNEAQLEKSRLLSDRFSAERPKGSFSTLEIQRTEQGDSAMYLCASSSGLAGEVDTQYFGPGTRLTVL.

The chain joins TRBV7-9 to TRBJ1-1; no clear D. Trimming pared 5 bases from V and 1 base from J, leaving 8 bases between. This CDR3 region has 13 residues. Germline CDR1 SEHNR, CDR2 FQNEAQ (reference sequence). CDR3 loop: CASSQTENTEAFF. The CDR3 bases are TGTGCCAGCAGCCAAACAGAGAACACTGAAGCTTTCTTT. Filled out from reference TRBV7-9 and TRBJ1-1, the complete variable domain reads DTGVSQNPRHKITKRGQNVTFRCDPISEHNRLYWYRQTLGQGPEFLTYFQNEAQLEKSRLLSDRFSAERPKGSFSTLEIQRTEQGDSAMYLCASSQTENTEAFFGQGTRLTVV.

This clone was seen more than once but under ten times. This sequence joins TRBV14 and TRBJ2-1; 9 nucleotides agree with TRBD2. V dropped 1 base and J dropped 6; count of bases not matched to a gene: 10. Per the germline V gene, CDR1 is SGHDN and CDR2 is FVKESK. There are 17 residues in the CDR3. CDR3 residues: CASSQVPGLAKFNEQFF. The CDR3 coding sequence is TGTGCCAGCAGCCAAGTACCGGGACTAGCAAAGTTCAATGAGCAGTTCTTC.

The chain couples TRBV14 to TRBJ1-5; D is unclear. CDR1 is SGHDN, CDR2 FVKESK, per germline. This CDR3 has 18 residues. V was trimmed by 4 bases and J by 0 bases, leaving 19 bases between them. The DNA of the CDR3 is TGTGCCAGCAGCCTCTCCCGGGGAGGGATTTATAGCAATCAGCCCCAGCATTTT. Protein sequence: CASSLSRGGIYSNQPQHF.

The genes are TRBV28 and TRBJ1-1; 7 bases align to TRBD1. J gave up 7 bases and V 8 bases, and 10 bases lay outside the gene matches. Germline assignment: CDR1 MDHEN and CDR2 SYDVKM. The CDR3 is 13 residues long. CDR3 nucleotides: TGTGCCAGCGGTTCGGGACAGACTATTGAAGCTTTCTTT. It yields the protein CASGSGQTIEAFF.

This chain uses TRBV6-6 with TRBJ1-1, with D possibly TRBD1 on 5 matching bases. V lost 6 bases and J 3 bases, leaving 11 bases between the germline ends. CDR1 is MNHNY and CDR2 is SVGAGI in the germline V gene (reference sequence). The CDR3 runs 13 residues. CDR3 loop: CASRREQDTEAFF. The CDR3 DNA reads TGTGCCAGCAGACGAGAACAGGACACTGAAGCTTTCTTT.

This sequence joins TRBV11-3 and TRBJ2-2, with D hard to call. V was cut by 1 base and J by 6 bases, with 6 bases left in between. Germline-derived CDR1 and CDR2 are SGHNT and YENEEA. The CDR3 covers 13 residues. As DNA, the CDR3 is TGTGCCAGCAGCTTAGCAGGCCCCGGGGAGCTGTTTTTT. Protein: CASSLAGPGELFF.

The genes are TRBV28 and TRBJ2-5; TRBD2 might be the D (6 bases). This CDR3 has 14 residues. The germline gives CDR1 MDHEN, CDR2 SYDVKM. Trimming removed 4 bases at V and 2 bases at J, with 11 bases between. The chain's CDR3 is CASSSREFQETQYF. CDR3 bases: TGTGCCAGCAGTTCTCGGGAGTTTCAAGAGACCCAGTACTTC.

The chain links TRBV5-4 to TRBJ1-2, with D perhaps TRBD1 (5 bases). Germline V CDR1 and CDR2: SGHNT, YYREEE (reference sequence). The CDR3 has 17 amino acids. The V gene lost 4 bases and the J gene lost 3 bases, with 22 bases spanning the gap. In DNA form, the CDR3 reads TGTGCCAGCAGCACTTCCCCGCGCAGGGCAGAATACTATGGCTACACCTTC. Translation gives CASSTSPRRAEYYGYTF.

The CDR3 loop is CASSLRRSGSTYEQYF. The CDR3, as DNA: TGTGCCAGCAGTTTACGGAGGAGCGGGAGTACCTACGAGCAGTACTTC. J is TRBJ2-7 and V is TRBV27, with 8 bases identical to TRBD2. Germline V gene sequence: CDR1 MNHEY, CDR2 SMNVEV (reference sequence). This CDR3 is built from 16 residues. V shed 2 bases and J 2 bases; nucleotides not matched to a gene: 8.

The CDR3 reads CASSTGLSNQPQHF. The CDR3 DNA is TGTGCCAGCAGTACAGGGCTCAGCAATCAGCCCCAGCATTTT. The chain combines TRBV28 with TRBJ1-5; tentatively, D is TRBD1 (6 bases). Looked up from germline, CDR1 is MDHEN and CDR2 is SYDVKM. V shed 5 bases and J shed 1 base, with 9 bases lying between them. The CDR3 has 14 amino acids.

The chain is built from TRBV9 and TRBJ1-4; D perhaps matches TRBD1 (5 bases). The CDR3 has 15 residues. The V end lost 0 bases, the J end lost 7 bases, and 13 bases lay between the germline ends. Germline-derived CDR1 and CDR2 are SGDLS and YYNGEE. The CDR3 protein is CASSVGGGPAEKLFF. In DNA, the CDR3 is TGTGCCAGCAGCGTAGGGGGGGGACCAGCTGAAAAACTGTTTTTT.

The chain uses TRBV9 and TRBJ2-1, with 11 bases identical to TRBD2. V lost 4 bases, J lost 6 bases, and 15 bases stayed unmatched. CDR1 is SGDLS, CDR2 YYNGEE, per germline. The CDR3 is 18 amino acids. CDR3 coding DNA: TGTGCCAGCAGCTCCTTGACTAGCGGGATGGCTCTACGCAATGAGCAGTTCTTC. It translates to CASSSLTSGMALRNEQFF.

The genes are TRBV5-4 and TRBJ1-4, with D maybe TRBD1 (5 bases). The ends were cut back, 0 bases at V and 5 bases at J, with 8 bases in the middle. Germline lookup yields CDR1 SGHNT and CDR2 YYREEE (reference sequence). This CDR3 is built from 14 residues. CDR3 DNA: TGTGCCAGCAGCTTGGCAGGGAACAATGAAAAACTGTTTTTT. Its protein product is CASSLAGNNEKLFF.